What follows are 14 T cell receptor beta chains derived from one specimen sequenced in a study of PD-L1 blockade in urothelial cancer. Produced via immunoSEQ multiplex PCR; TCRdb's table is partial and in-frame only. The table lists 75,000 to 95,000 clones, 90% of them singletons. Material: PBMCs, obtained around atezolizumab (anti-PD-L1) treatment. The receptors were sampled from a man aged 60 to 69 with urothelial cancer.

The CDR3 nucleotides are TGTGCCAGCAGCTACCCACTAGCGGGAGGCTTGTACGAGCAGTACTTC. Its protein is CASSYPLAGGLYEQYF. V usage is TRBV5-4 and J usage is TRBJ2-7; TRBD2 matches 12 bases. The CDR3 is 16 amino acids. V dropped 3 bases and J dropped 4; count of bases not matched to a gene: 8. CDR1 is SGHNT, CDR2 YYREEE, per germline (reference sequence).

This chain's CDR3 is CASSPRTGAYEQYF. For the CDR3, the DNA is TGTGCCAGCAGCCCGAGGACAGGGGCCTACGAGCAGTACTTC. The rearrangement uses TRBV7-9 and TRBJ2-7; 9 bases fit TRBD1. The V and J ends lost 5 bases and 2 bases, in that order; junction bases with no gene match: 4. The V gene's germline CDR1 is SEHNR and CDR2 FQNEAQ (reference sequence). This CDR3 comprises 14 residues.

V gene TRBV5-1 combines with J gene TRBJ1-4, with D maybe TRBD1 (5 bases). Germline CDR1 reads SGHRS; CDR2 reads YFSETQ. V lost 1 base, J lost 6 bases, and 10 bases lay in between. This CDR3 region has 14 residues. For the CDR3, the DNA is TGCGCCAGCAGCTTGAAAGGGGTTGATGAAAAACTGTTTTTT. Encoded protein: CASSLKGVDEKLFF. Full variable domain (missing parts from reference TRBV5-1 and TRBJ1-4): KAGVTQTPRYLIKTRGQQVTLSCSPISGHRSVSWYQQTPGQGLQFLFEYFSETQRNKGNFPGRFSGRQFSNSRSEMNVSTLELGDSALYLCASSLKGVDEKLFFGSGTQLSVL.

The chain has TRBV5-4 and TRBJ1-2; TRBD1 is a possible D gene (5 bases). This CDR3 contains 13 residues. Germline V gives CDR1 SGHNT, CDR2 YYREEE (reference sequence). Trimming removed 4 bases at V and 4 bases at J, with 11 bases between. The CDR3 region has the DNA TGTGCCAGCAGCCCCGACAGATTCTATGGCTACACCTTC. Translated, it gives CASSPDRFYGYTF.

The CDR3 loop is CASRFDISGNTIYF. CDR3 in DNA: TGTGCCAGCAGGTTTGACATCTCTGGAAACACCATATATTTT. The chain combines TRBV11-1 with TRBJ1-3; D uncertain. V was clipped by 6 bases and J by 0 bases, with 9 bases between them. The CDR3 is 14 amino acids. Germline loops: CDR1 SGHAT, CDR2 FQDESV (reference sequence).

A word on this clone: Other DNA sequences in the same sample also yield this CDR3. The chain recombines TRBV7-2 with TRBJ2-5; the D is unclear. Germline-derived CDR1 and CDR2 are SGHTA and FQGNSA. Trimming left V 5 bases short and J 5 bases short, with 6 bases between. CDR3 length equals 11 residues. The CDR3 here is CASSLTETQYF. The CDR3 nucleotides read TGTGCCAGCAGCCTAACGGAGACCCAGTACTTC.

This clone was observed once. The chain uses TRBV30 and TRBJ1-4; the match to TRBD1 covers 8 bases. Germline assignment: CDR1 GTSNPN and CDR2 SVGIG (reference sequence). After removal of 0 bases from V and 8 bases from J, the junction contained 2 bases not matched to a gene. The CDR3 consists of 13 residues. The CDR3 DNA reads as TGTGCCTGGAGTGTCACAGGGGGAGAAAAACTGTTTTTT. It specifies CAWSVTGGEKLFF.

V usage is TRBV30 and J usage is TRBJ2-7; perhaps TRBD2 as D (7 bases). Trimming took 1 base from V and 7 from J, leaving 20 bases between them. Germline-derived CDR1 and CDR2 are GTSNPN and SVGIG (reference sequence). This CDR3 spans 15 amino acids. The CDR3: CAWSGSLGGGGEQYF. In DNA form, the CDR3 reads TGTGCCTGGAGTGGGTCCCTCGGGGGAGGGGGTGAGCAGTACTTC.

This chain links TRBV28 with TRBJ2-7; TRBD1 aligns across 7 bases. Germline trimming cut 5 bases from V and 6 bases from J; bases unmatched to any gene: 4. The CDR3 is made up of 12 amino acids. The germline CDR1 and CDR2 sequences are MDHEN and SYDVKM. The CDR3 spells CASSRQGLEQYF. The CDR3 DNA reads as TGTGCCAGCAGTCGACAGGGTCTCGAGCAGTACTTC.

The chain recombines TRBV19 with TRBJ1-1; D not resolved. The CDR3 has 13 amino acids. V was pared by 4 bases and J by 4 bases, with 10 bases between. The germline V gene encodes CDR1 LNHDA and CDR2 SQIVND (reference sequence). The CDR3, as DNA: TGTGCCAGTAGTAATCGGGTTAGCACTGAAGCTTTCTTT. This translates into CASSNRVSTEAFF.

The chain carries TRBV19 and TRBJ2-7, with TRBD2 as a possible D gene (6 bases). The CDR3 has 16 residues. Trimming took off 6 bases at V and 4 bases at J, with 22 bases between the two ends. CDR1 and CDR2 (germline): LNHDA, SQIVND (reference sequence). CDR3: CASSPGGGPGGYEQYF. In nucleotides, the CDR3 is TGTGCCAGTAGCCCCGGCGGAGGTCCCGGGGGTTACGAGCAGTACTTC. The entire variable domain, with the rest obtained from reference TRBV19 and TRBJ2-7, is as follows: DGGITQSPKYLFRKEGQNVTLSCEQNLNHDAMYWYRQDPGQGLRLIYYSQIVNDFQKGDIAEGYSVSREKKESFPLTVTSAQKNPTAFYLCASSPGGGPGGYEQYFGPGTRLTVT.

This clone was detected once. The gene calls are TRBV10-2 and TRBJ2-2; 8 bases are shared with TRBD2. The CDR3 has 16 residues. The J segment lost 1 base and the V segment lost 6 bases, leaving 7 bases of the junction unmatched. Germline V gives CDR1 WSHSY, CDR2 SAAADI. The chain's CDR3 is CASRQTSVQNTGELFF. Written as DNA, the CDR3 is TGCGCCAGCAGGCAGACTAGCGTCCAGAACACCGGGGAGCTGTTTTTT.

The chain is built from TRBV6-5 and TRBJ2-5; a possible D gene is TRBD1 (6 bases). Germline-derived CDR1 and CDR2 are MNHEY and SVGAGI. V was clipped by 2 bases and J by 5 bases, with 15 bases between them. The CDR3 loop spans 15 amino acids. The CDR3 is CASSYGYRVGETQYF. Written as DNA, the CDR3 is TGTGCCAGCAGTTACGGTTACAGGGTGGGGGAGACCCAGTACTTC.

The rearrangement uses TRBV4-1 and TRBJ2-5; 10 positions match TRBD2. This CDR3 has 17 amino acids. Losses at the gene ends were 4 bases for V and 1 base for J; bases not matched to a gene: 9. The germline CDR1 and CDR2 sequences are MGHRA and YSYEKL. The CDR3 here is CASSPRRAGGSQETQYF. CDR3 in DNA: TGCGCCAGCAGCCCCCGAAGAGCGGGGGGGTCCCAAGAGACCCAGTACTTC.